The source of this T cell receptor beta chain is a study of blood T cells in healthy people across ages. The study recruited healthy Caucasian donors from Russia who were aged about 6 to 90. The second PCR ran about 6 to 11 cycles with a sample-barcoded 5' primer and J-beta primers. TCRdb analysed the 5' RACE reads with MiXCR anew, one entry per CDR3 protein. The sample records about 1 million distinct CDR3 sequences, more than 40% being singletons. After removal of 8 bases from V and 4 bases from J, the junction contained 3 bases not matched to a gene. Germline loops: CDR1 MDHEN, CDR2 SYDVKM. The CDR3 sequence is 13 residues long.

The sequence was collected from a woman aged 60-75 years in good health. This rearrangement joins TRBV28 to TRBJ1-1; TRBD1 agrees at 11 bases. The sample consisted of blood. CDR3 bases: TGTGCCAGCTTAGGACAGGGGGCCACTGAAGCTTTCTTT. Its protein product is CASLGQGATEAFF.